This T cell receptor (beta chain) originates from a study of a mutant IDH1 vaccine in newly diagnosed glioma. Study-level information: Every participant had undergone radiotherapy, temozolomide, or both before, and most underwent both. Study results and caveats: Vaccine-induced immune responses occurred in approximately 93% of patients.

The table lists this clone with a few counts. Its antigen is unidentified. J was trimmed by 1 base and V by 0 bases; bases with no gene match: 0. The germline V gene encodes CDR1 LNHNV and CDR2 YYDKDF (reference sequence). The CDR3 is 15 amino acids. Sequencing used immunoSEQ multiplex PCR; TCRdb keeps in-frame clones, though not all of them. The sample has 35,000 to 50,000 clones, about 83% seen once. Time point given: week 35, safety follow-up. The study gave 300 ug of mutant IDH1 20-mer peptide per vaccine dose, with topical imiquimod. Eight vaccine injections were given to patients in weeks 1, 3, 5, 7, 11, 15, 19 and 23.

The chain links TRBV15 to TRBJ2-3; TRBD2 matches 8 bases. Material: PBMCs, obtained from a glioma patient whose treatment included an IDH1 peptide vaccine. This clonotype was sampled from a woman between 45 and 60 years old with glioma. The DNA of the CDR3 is TGTGCCACCAGCAGAGAGCGGGGGGGCACAGATACGCAGTATTTT. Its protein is CATSRERGGTDTQYF.